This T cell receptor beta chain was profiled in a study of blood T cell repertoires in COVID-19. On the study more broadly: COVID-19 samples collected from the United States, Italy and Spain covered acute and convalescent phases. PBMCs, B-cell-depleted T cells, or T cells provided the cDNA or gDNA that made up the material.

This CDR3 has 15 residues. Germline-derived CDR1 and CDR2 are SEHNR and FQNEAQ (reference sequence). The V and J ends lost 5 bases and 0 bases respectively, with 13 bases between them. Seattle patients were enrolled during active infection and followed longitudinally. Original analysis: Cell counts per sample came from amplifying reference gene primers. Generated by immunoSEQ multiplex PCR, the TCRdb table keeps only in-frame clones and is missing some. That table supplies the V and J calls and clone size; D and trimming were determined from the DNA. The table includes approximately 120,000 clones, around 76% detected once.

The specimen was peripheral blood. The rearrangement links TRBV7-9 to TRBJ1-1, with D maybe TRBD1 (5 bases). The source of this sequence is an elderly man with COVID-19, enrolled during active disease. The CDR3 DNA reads TGTGCCAGCAGCCCCCTGGAGGGGATGAACACTGAAGCTTTCTTT. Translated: CASSPLEGMNTEAFF.